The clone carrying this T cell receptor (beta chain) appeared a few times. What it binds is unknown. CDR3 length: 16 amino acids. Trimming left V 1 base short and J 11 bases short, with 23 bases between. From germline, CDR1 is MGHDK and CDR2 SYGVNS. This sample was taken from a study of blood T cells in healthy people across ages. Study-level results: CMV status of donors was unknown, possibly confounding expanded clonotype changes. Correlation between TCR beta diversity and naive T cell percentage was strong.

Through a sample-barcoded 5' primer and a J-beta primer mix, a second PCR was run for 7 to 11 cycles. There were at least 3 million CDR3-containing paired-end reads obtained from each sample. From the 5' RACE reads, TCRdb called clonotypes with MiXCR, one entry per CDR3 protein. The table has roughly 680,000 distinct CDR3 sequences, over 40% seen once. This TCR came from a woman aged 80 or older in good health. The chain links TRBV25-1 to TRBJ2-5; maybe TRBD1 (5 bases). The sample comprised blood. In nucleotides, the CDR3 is TGTGCCAGCAGTGAATCCAGAAGGGGCGGTTACAATGAGCAGTACTTC. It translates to CASSESRRGGYNEQYF.